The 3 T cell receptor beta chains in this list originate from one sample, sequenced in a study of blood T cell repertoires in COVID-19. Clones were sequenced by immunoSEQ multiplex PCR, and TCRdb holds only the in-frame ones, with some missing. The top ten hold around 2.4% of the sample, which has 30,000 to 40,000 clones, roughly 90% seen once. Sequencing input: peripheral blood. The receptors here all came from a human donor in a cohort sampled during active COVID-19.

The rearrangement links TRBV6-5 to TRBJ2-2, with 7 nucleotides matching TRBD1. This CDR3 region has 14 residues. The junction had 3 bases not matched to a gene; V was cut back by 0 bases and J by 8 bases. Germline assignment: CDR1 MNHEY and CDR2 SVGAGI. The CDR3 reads CASSYSRGQGELFF. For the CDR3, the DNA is TGTGCCAGCAGTTACTCTAGGGGACAGGGGGAGCTGTTTTTT.

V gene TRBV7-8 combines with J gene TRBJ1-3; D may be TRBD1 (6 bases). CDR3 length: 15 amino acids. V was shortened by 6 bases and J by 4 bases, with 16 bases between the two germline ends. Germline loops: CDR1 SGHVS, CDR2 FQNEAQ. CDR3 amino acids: CASRSGTTSGNTIYF. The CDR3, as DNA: TGTGCCAGCAGATCCGGGACAACCTCAGGAAACACCATATATTTT.

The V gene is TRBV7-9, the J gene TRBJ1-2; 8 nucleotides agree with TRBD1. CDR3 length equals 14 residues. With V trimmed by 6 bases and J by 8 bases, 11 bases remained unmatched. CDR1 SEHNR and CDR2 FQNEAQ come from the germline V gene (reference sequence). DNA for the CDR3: TGTGCCAGCAGGCAGTTGGAGACAGGGGACGGCTACACCTTC. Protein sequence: CASRQLETGDGYTF.